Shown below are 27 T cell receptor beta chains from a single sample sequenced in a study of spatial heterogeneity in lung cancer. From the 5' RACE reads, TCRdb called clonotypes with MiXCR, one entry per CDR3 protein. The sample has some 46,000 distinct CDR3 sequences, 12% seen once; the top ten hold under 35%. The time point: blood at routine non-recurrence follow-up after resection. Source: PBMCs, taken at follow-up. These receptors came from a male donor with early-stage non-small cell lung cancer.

The CDR3 region has the DNA TGTGCCAGCAGCTCCCTAGGGAGGGCCGGGTATGAGCAGTTCTTC. Translating gives CASSSLGRAGYEQFF. This chain uses TRBV9 with TRBJ2-1; 7 bases are a match to TRBD2. V shed 4 bases and J 8 bases; nucleotides not matched to a gene: 12. Germline CDR1 reads SGDLS; CDR2 reads YYNGEE. The CDR3 sequence is 15 residues long. Supplemented by reference TRBV9 and TRBJ2-1, the full variable domain reads DSGVTQTPKHLITATGQRVTLRCSPRSGDLSVYWYQQSLDQGLQFLIQYYNGEERAKGNILERFSAQQFPDLHSELNLSSLELGDSALYFCASSSLGRAGYEQFFGPGTRLTVL.

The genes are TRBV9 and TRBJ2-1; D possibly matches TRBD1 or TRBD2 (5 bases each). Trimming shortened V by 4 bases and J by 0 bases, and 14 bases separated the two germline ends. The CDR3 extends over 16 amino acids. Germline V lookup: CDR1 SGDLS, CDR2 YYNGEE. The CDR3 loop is CASSPPGAPSYNEQFF. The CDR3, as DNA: TGTGCCAGCAGCCCCCCCGGGGCCCCCTCCTACAATGAGCAGTTCTTC. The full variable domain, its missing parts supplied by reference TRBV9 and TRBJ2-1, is DSGVTQTPKHLITATGQRVTLRCSPRSGDLSVYWYQQSLDQGLQFLIQYYNGEERAKGNILERFSAQQFPDLHSELNLSSLELGDSALYFCASSPPGAPSYNEQFFGPGTRLTVL.

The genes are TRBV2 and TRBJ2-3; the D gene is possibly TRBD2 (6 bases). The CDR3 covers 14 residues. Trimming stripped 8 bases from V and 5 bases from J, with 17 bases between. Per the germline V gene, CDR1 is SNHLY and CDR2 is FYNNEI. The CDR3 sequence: CASVGGILGDTQYF. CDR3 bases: TGTGCCAGCGTCGGCGGGATCCTCGGAGATACGCAGTATTTT.

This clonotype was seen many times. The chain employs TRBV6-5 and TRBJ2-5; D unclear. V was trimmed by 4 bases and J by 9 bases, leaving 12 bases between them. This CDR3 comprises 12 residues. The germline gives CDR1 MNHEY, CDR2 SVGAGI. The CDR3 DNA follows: TGTGCCAGCAGTTCGACTGCAAAGCCCCAGTACTTC. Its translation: CASSSTAKPQYF.

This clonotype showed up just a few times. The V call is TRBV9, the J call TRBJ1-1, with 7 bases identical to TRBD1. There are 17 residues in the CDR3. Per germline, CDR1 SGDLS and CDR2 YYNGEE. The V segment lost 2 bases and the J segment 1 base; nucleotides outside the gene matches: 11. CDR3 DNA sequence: TGTGCCAGCAGCGTTTCAGGGACAGCATGGACGAACACTGAAGCTTTCTTT. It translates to CASSVSGTAWTNTEAFF.

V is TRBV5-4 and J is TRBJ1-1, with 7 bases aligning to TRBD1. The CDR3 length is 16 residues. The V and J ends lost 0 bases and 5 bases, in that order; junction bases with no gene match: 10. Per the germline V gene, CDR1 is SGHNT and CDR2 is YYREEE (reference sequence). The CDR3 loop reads CASSLAGFYRGTEAFF. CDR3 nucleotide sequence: TGTGCCAGCAGCTTGGCCGGCTTCTACAGGGGAACTGAAGCTTTCTTT.

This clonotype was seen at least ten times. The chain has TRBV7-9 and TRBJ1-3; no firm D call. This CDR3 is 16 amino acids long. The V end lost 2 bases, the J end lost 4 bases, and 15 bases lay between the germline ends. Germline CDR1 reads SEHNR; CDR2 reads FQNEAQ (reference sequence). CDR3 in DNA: TGTGCCAGCAGCTTATGGGCCTCAACCTCCGGAAACACCATATATTTT. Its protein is CASSLWASTSGNTIYF.

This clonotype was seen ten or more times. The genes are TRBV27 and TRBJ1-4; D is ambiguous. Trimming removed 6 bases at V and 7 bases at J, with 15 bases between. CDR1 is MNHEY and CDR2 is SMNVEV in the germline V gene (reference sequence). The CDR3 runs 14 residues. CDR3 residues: CASRRLMVGEKLFF. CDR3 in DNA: TGTGCCAGCAGACGACTTATGGTCGGTGAAAAACTGTTTTTT.

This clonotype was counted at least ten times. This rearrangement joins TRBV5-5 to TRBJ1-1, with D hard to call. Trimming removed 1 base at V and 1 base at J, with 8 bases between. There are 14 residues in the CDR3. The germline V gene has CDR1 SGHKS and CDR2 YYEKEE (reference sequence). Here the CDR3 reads CASSLIMGNTEAFF. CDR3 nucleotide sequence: TGTGCCAGCAGCTTGATAATGGGGAACACTGAAGCTTTCTTT.

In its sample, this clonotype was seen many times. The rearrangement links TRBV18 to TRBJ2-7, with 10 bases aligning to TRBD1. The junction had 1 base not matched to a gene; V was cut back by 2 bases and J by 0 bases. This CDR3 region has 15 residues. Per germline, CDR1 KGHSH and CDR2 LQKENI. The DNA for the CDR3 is TGTGCCAGCTCACCAGGGACAGGGGTCTCCTACGAGCAGTACTTC. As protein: CASSPGTGVSYEQYF.

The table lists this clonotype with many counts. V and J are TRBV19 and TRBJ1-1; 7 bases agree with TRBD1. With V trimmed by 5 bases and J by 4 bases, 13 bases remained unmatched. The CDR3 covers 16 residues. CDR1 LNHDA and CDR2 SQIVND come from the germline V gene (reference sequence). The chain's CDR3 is CASSPLDSSGGTEAFF. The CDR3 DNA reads TGTGCCAGTAGTCCACTGGACTCTTCAGGGGGCACTGAAGCTTTCTTT.

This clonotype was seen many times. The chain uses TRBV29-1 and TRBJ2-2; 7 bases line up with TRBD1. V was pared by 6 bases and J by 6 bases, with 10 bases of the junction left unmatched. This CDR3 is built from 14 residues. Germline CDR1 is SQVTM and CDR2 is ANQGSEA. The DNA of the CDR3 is TGCAGCGTCACCCCGACAGGGATTTCCGGGGAGCTGTTTTTT. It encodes CSVTPTGISGELFF.

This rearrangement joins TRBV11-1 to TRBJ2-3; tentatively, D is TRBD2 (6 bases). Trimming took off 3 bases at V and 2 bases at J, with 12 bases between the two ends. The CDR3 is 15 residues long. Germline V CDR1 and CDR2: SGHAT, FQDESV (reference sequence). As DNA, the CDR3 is TGTGCCAGCAGCTTTGGCGGGATATCCACAGATACGCAGTATTTT. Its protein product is CASSFGGISTDTQYF.

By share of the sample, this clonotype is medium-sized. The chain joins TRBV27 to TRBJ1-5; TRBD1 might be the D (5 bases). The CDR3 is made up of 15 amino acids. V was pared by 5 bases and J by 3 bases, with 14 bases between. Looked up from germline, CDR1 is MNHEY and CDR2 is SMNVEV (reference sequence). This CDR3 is CASSLGDGTNQPQHF. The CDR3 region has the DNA TGTGCCAGCAGTCTGGGGGATGGGACCAATCAGCCCCAGCATTTT.

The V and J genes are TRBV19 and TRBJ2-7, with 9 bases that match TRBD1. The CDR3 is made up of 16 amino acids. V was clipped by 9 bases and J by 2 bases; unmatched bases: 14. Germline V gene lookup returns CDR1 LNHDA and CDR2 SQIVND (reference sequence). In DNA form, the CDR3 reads TGTGCCAGCCCGGGACAGGGACACGACGAGGCCTACGAGCAGTACTTC. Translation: CASPGQGHDEAYEQYF. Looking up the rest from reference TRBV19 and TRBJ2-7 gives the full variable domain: DGGITQSPKYLFRKEGQNVTLSCEQNLNHDAMYWYRQDPGQGLRLIYYSQIVNDFQKGDIAEGYSVSREKKESFPLTVTSAQKNPTAFYLCASPGQGHDEAYEQYFGPGTRLTVT.

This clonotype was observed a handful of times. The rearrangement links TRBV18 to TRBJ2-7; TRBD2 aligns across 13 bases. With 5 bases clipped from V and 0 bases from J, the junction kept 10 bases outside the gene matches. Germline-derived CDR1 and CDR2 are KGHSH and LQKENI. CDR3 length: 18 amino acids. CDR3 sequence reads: CASSTTGLAGENSYEQYF. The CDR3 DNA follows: TGTGCCAGCTCAACCACTGGACTAGCGGGGGAGAACTCCTACGAGCAGTACTTC.

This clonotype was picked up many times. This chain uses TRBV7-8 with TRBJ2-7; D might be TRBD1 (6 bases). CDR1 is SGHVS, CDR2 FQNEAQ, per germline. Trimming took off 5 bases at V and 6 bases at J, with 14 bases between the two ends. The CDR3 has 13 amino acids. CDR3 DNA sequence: TGTGCCAGCAGCCGACGTACAGGGCCCGAGCAGTACTTC. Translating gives CASSRRTGPEQYF.

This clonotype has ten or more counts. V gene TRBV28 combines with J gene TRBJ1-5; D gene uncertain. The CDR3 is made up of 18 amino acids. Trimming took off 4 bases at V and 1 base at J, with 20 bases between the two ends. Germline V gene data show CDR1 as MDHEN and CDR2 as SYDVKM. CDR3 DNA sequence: TGTGCCAGCAGTTCTAGTCGATCCTTCGGGTTGAGCAATCAGCCCCAGCATTTT. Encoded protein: CASSSSRSFGLSNQPQHF.

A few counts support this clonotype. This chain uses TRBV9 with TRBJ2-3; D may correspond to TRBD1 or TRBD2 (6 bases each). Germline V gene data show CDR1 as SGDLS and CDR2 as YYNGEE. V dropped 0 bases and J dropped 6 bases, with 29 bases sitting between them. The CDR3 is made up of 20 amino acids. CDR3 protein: CASSVDLGRGGRASMDTQYF. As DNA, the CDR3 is TGTGCCAGCAGCGTAGATTTAGGTAGAGGGGGGAGAGCATCCATGGATACGCAGTATTTT.

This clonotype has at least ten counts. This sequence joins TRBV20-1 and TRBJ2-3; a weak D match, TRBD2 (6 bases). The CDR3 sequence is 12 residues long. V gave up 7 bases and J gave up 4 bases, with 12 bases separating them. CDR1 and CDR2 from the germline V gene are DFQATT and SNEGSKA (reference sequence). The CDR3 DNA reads TGCAGTGGAGGAGGGCCCTCAGATACGCAGTATTTT. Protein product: CSGGGPSDTQYF.

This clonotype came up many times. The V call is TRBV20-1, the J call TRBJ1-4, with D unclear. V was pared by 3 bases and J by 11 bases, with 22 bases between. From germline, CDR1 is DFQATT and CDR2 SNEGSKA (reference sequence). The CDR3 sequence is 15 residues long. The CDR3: CSASRWEAADMKLFF. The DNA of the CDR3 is TGCAGTGCTAGCCGGTGGGAGGCAGCAGATATGAAACTGTTTTTT.

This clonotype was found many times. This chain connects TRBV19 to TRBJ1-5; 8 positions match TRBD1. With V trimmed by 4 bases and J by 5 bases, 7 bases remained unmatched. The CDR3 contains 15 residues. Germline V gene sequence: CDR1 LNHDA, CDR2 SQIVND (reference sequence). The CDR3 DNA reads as TGTGCCAGTAGTAGGGGACAGGCCGTTTATCAGCCCCAGCATTTT. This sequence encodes CASSRGQAVYQPQHF.

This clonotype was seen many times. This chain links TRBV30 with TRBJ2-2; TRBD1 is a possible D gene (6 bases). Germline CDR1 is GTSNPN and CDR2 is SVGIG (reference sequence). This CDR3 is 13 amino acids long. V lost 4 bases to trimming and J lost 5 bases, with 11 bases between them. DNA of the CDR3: TGTGCCTGGAACGGACAGAATACCGGGGAGCTGTTTTTT. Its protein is CAWNGQNTGELFF.

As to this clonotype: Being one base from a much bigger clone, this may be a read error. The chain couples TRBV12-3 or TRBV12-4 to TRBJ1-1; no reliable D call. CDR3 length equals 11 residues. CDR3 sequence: CAGSLQGRAFF. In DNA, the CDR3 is TGTGCCGGCAGTTTGCAAGGGAGAGCTTTCTTT.

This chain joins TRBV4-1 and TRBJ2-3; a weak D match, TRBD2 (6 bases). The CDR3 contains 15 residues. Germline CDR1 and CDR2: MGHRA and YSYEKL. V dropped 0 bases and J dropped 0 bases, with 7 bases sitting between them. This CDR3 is CASSQEGTSTDTQYF. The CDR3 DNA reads TGCGCCAGCAGCCAAGAAGGGACTAGCACAGATACGCAGTATTTT.

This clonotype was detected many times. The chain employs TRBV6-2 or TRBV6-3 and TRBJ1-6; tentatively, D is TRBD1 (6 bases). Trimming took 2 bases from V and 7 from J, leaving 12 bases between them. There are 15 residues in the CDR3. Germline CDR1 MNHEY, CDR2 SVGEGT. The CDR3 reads CASSYEGEWNSPLHF. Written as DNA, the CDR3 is TGTGCCAGCAGTTACGAGGGGGAGTGGAATTCACCCCTCCACTTT.

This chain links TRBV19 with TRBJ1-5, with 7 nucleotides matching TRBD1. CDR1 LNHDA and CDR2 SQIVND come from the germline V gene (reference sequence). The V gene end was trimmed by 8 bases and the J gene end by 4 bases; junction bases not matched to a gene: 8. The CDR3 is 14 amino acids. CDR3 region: CASSRQGQNQPQHF. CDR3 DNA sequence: TGTGCCAGTTCCCGACAGGGTCAGAATCAGCCCCAGCATTTT.